One and the same sample provided the 17 T cell receptor beta chains below, sequenced in a study of Graves' ophthalmopathy and Graves' hyperthyroidism (dated by TCRdb to 2016 to 2019). Sequencing was performed on an Illumina HiSeq 2000. For repertoire sequencing, the TCR beta CDR3 regions were amplified from RNA transcripts. The first round of RT-PCR was done with HTBI primers and the Qiagen OneStep RT-PCR kit, and was followed by a second round of multiplex PCR, then size selection and purification. Using fastp trimming at Q25 and MiXCR clonotype assembly, TCRdb reanalyzed the public sequencing data and kept in-frame beta chains. Merged by CDR3 protein, the rows form single entries marked with the most common genes and DNA. Here the sample has about 370,000 distinct CDR3 sequences; around 20% occur a single time. The ten biggest clones cover 1.5% to 2% of the sample. Input material: peripheral blood. The receptors shown here come from a woman aged 18 to 35 with Graves' ophthalmopathy. Donor details come from another sample of the same person, matched by shared clones.

The sample holds many counts of this clonotype. The chain couples TRBV6-5 to TRBJ2-5, with 11 bases lining up with TRBD2. This CDR3 contains 16 residues. The V and J ends lost 6 bases and 5 bases, in that order; junction bases with no gene match: 11. Looked up from germline, CDR1 is MNHEY and CDR2 is SVGAGI. The CDR3 sequence: CASRVVSGRAIETQYF. CDR3 nucleotide sequence: TGTGCCAGCAGGGTCGTTAGCGGGAGGGCCATCGAGACCCAGTACTTC.

This clonotype was observed many times. This chain joins TRBV20-1 and TRBJ1-5; a weak D match, TRBD1 (5 bases). Germline values: CDR1 DFQATT, CDR2 SNEGSKA (reference sequence). The CDR3 is made up of 15 amino acids. V was shortened by 6 bases and J by 3 bases, with 18 bases between the two germline ends. For the CDR3, the DNA is TGCAGTGCGACTGACAGTGGGGGGAACAATCAGCCCCAGCATTTT. Residues: CSATDSGGNNQPQHF.

The chain is built from TRBV2 and TRBJ1-5, with 11 bases identical to TRBD1. The germline V gene encodes CDR1 SNHLY and CDR2 FYNNEI. This CDR3 has 16 residues. J lost 2 bases, V lost 4 bases, and 4 bases had no gene match. CDR3: CASSGTGGAGNQPQHF. The CDR3 DNA reads as TGTGCCAGCAGTGGGACAGGGGGCGCGGGCAATCAGCCCCAGCATTTT.

The table lists this clonotype with many counts. This chain connects TRBV7-9 to TRBJ1-6, with TRBD1 matching 7 bases. CDR1 and CDR2 from the germline V gene are SEHNR and FQNEAQ (reference sequence). Trimming cost V 5 bases and J 0 bases; bases outside gene matches: 4. CDR3 length: 16 residues. The CDR3 protein is CASSTTGSSYNSPLHF. CDR3 sequence (DNA): TGTGCCAGCAGCACGACAGGGAGCTCCTATAATTCACCCCTCCACTTT.

This chain connects TRBV6-2 or TRBV6-3 to TRBJ2-7; 9 nucleotides align to TRBD2. Germline CDR1 and CDR2: MNHEY and SVGEGT. The CDR3 has 18 amino acids. V trimming: 2 bases; J trimming: 1 base; junction bases outside the gene matches: 12. CDR3 protein: CASSYRLAGNGVSYEQYF. The CDR3 DNA reads as TGTGCCAGCAGTTACCGGCTAGCGGGAAACGGGGTATCCTACGAGCAGTACTTC.

This clonotype was seen repeatedly, ten times or more. In DNA form, the CDR3 reads TGTGCCTGGACACCAGGACAGGGGGATGAGCAGTACTTC. It specifies CAWTPGQGDEQYF. The genes are TRBV30 and TRBJ2-7; 10 bases are shared with TRBD1. V shed 4 bases and J 7 bases; nucleotides not matched to a gene: 7. This CDR3 region has 13 residues. The germline V gene encodes CDR1 GTSNPN and CDR2 SVGIG (reference sequence).

This clonotype was recorded at least ten times. The chain uses TRBV30 and TRBJ2-7; TRBD1 aligns across 8 bases. Germline CDR1 is GTSNPN and CDR2 is SVGIG (reference sequence). The CDR3 runs 12 residues. V shed 5 bases and J 4 bases; nucleotides not matched to a gene: 4. The CDR3 loop is CAWGQGGYEQYF. The DNA for the CDR3 is TGTGCCTGGGGACAGGGTGGTTACGAGCAGTACTTC.

This clonotype appeared many times. The chain is built from TRBV30 and TRBJ2-2; D possibly corresponds to TRBD2 (7 bases). CDR1 GTSNPN and CDR2 SVGIG come from the germline V gene (reference sequence). The germline V and J ends were trimmed by 0 bases and 2 bases, with 16 bases remaining between them. The CDR3 is made up of 17 amino acids. CDR3 loop: CAWSVRLGGLNTGELFF. CDR3 nucleotide sequence: TGTGCCTGGAGTGTACGGTTGGGGGGGCTAAACACCGGGGAGCTGTTTTTT.

This clonotype has at least ten counts. V gene TRBV2 combines with J gene TRBJ2-5, with D tentatively TRBD1 (5 bases). The V gene lost 6 bases and the J gene lost 3 bases, with 17 bases spanning the gap. This CDR3 has 15 residues. Germline loops: CDR1 SNHLY, CDR2 FYNNEI. The CDR3 sequence: CASSRRVRTKETQYF. CDR3 nucleotide sequence: TGTGCCAGCAGCCGTAGGGTACGGACAAAAGAGACCCAGTACTTC.

The sample holds a few counts of this clonotype. The CDR3 sequence: CASKTDRGNQPQHF. CDR3 sequence (DNA): TGTGCCAGCAAGACGGACAGGGGGAATCAGCCCCAGCATTTT. This chain links TRBV28 with TRBJ1-5; TRBD1 aligns across 10 bases. The junction had 4 bases not matched to a gene; V was cut back by 7 bases and J by 4 bases. The CDR3 length is 14 residues. Looked up from germline, CDR1 is MDHEN and CDR2 is SYDVKM.

This clonotype occurred many times. The chain links TRBV6-1 to TRBJ1-1; D possibly corresponds to TRBD1 (5 bases). From germline, CDR1 is MNHNS and CDR2 SASEGT. This CDR3 has 12 amino acids. Deletions cut 8 bases from V and 4 bases from J, with 11 bases between. CDR3 protein: CASGAGGTEAFF. The DNA of the CDR3 is TGTGCCAGCGGGGCGGGGGGCACTGAAGCTTTCTTT.

This clonotype was seen many times. The chain couples TRBV20-1 to TRBJ2-7; weak D call: TRBD1 (6 bases). V lost 7 bases and J 3 bases, leaving 13 bases between the germline ends. There are 12 residues in the CDR3. Germline CDR1 reads DFQATT; CDR2 reads SNEGSKA (reference sequence). The CDR3 loop is CSVDRGGYEQYF. CDR3 coding DNA: TGCAGTGTGGATCGAGGGGGCTACGAGCAGTACTTC.

This clonotype was observed a few times. V and J are TRBV6-2 or TRBV6-3 and TRBJ2-5, with a weak D call TRBD1 (5 bases). The germline CDR1 and CDR2 sequences are MNHEY and SVGEGT. This CDR3 spans 15 amino acids. V lost 0 bases and J 7 bases, leaving 15 bases between the germline ends. The CDR3 DNA reads TGTGCCAGCAGTTACTCCATGGGGCCGCAGGGGACCCAGTACTTC. Protein: CASSYSMGPQGTQYF.

This clonotype has ten or more counts. The chain uses TRBV12-3 or TRBV12-4 and TRBJ1-5; 7 nucleotides match TRBD1. Unmatched junction bases numbered 6, after V lost 6 bases and J lost 4 bases. This CDR3 comprises 14 residues. CDR3 nucleotides: TGTGCCAGCAGACAGACAGGGCGGAATCAGCCCCAGCATTTT. This encodes CASRQTGRNQPQHF.

The chain has TRBV6-2 or TRBV6-3 and TRBJ2-7; TRBD1 is a possible D gene (6 bases). In germline, CDR1 is MNHEY, CDR2 SVGEGT. The V end lost 2 bases, the J end lost 6 bases, and 20 bases lay between the germline ends. The CDR3 covers 16 residues. The DNA for the CDR3 is TGTGCCAGCAGTTACGCGGTGAGGGGGAGTCAGGGCGAGCAGTACTTC. Protein product: CASSYAVRGSQGEQYF.

Ten or more counts support this clonotype. This rearrangement joins TRBV20-1 to TRBJ1-5, with D possibly matching TRBD1 (6 bases). V lost 0 bases, J lost 1 base, and 16 bases lay in between. Germline V lookup: CDR1 DFQATT, CDR2 SNEGSKA (reference sequence). The CDR3 sequence is 17 residues long. CDR3 DNA: TGCAGTGCTAGAGACCTTCTGGGGGGGGCAAGCAATCAGCCCCAGCATTTT. It yields the protein CSARDLLGGASNQPQHF.

This clonotype was seen many times. This rearrangement joins TRBV12-3 or TRBV12-4 to TRBJ2-5; the match to TRBD1 covers 7 bases. V dropped 5 bases and J dropped 10; count of bases not matched to a gene: 7. The CDR3 covers 12 residues. The CDR3 protein is CASSDRELSQYF. The CDR3 DNA reads TGTGCCAGCAGTGACAGGGAGTTGAGCCAGTACTTC.